The entry below describes one T cell receptor (beta chain). This record comes from a study of blood T cell repertoires in COVID-19. Original data processing: Estimates of nucleated cell counts were drawn from the amplification of reference gene primers. Clones were read by immunoSEQ multiplex PCR, and TCRdb kept only the in-frame ones, dropping some. Clone size and V and J calls were adopted from that table, with D and trimming inferred from the DNA. Seen here are under 300,000 clones, approximately 86% observed once, and the top ten hold roughly 0.8%. The clonotype originates from a woman in her 30s with acute or convalescent COVID-19. The sequencing input was peripheral blood.

The CDR3 loop is CASSQDADGVRVYTEAFF. In DNA form, the CDR3 reads TGTGCCAGCAGCCAAGACGCCGACGGGGTACGGGTGTACACTGAAGCTTTCTTT. The J gene is TRBJ1-1, the V gene TRBV14; D unclear. V was clipped by 0 bases and J by 3 bases, with 20 bases between them. This CDR3 has 18 amino acids. The germline V gene has CDR1 SGHDN and CDR2 FVKESK.